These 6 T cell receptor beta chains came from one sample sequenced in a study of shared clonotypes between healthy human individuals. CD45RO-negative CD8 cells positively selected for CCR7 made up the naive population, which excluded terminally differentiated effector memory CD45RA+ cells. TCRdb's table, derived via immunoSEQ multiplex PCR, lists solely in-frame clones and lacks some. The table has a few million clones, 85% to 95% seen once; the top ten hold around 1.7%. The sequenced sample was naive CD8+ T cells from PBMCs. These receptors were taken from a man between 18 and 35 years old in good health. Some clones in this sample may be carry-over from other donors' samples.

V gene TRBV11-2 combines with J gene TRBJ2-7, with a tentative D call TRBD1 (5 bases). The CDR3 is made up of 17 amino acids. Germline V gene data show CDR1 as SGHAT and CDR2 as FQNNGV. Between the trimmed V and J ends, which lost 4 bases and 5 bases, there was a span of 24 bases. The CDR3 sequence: CASSWTSLVGRVHEQYF. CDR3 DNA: TGTGCCAGCAGCTGGACCTCTTTGGTGGGGCGCGTCCACGAGCAGTACTTC.

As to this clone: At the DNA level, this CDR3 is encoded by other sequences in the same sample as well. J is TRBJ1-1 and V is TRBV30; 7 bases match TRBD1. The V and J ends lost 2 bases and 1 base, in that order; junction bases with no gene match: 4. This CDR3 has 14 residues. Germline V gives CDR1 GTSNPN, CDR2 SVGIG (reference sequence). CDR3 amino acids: CAWSRGRRNTEAFF. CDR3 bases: TGTGCCTGGAGTAGGGGGCGGCGGAACACTGAAGCTTTCTTT. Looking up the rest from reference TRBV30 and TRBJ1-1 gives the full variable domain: SQTIHQWPATLVQPVGSPLSLECTVEGTSNPNLYWYRQAAGRGLQLLFYSVGIGQISSEVPQNLSASRPQDRQFILSSKKLLLSDSGFYLCAWSRGRRNTEAFFGQGTRLTVV.

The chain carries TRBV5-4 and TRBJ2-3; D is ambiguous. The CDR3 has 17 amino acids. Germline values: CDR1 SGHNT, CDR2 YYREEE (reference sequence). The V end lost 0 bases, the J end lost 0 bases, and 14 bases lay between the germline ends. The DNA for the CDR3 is TGTGCCAGCAGCTTGGACGTGGGTCTCCCCAGCACAGATACGCAGTATTTT. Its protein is CASSLDVGLPSTDTQYF. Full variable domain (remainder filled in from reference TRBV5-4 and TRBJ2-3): ETGVTQSPTHLIKTRGQQVTLRCSSQSGHNTVSWYQQALGQGPQFIFQYYREEENGRGNFPPRFSGLQFPNYSSELNVNALELDDSALYLCASSLDVGLPSTDTQYFGPGTRLTVL.

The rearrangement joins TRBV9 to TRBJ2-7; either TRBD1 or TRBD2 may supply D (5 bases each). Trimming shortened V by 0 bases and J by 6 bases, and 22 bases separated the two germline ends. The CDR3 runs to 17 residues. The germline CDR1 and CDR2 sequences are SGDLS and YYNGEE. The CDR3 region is CASSVDFRLGLGVEQYF. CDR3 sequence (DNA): TGTGCCAGCAGCGTAGATTTTCGTCTTGGTCTGGGGGTCGAGCAGTACTTC.

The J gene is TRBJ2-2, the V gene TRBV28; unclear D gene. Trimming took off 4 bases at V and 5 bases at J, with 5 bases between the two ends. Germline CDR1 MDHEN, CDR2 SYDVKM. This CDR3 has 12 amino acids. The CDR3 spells CASSSRTGELFF. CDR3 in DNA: TGTGCCAGCAGTTCAAGGACCGGGGAGCTGTTTTTT.

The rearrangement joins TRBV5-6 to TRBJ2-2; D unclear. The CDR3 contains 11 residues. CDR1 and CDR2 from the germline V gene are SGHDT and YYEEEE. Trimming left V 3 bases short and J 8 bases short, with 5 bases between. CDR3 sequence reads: CASSSGGELFF. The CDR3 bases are TGTGCCAGCAGCTCCGGTGGGGAGCTGTTTTTT.